This entry lists 14 T cell receptor beta chains sequenced from one sample in a study of T cells in Graves' hyperthyroidism and ophthalmopathy. TCR beta CDR3 regions were amplified from RNA transcripts. When the TCR CDR3 underwent first-round RT-PCR, the HTBI primer set was used. TCRdb ran MiXCR on the multiplex PCR reads and lists one entry per CDR3 protein. The sample has roughly 700,000 distinct CDR3 sequences; approximately 40% are singletons. Material: blood. All receptors come from a woman in her forties with Graves' hyperthyroidism.

This clonotype was picked up many times. V gene TRBV7-3 combines with J gene TRBJ2-7, with 9 positions matching TRBD1. V lost 0 bases, J lost 5 bases, and 5 bases stayed unmatched. The V gene's germline CDR1 is SGHTA and CDR2 FQGTGA. This CDR3 region has 15 residues. CDR3 sequence (DNA): TGTGCCAGCAGCTTAACCGGGACAGGGTTCGACGAGCAGTACTTC. Residues: CASSLTGTGFDEQYF.

J is TRBJ2-7 and V is TRBV4-3; the D gene is possibly TRBD2 (6 bases). Trimming shortened V by 0 bases and J by 1 base, and 13 bases separated the two germline ends. This CDR3 region has 16 residues. CDR1 is LGHNA and CDR2 is YSLEER in the germline V gene. The CDR3 loop is CASSQDWAGRSYEQYF. The CDR3 coding sequence is TGCGCCAGCAGCCAAGATTGGGCAGGGAGGTCCTACGAGCAGTACTTC.

At least ten counts were recorded for this clonotype. Germline is not matched at one junction end, which may reflect a read error. The chain joins TRBV7-7 to TRBJ1-6; TRBD1 agrees at 7 bases. This CDR3 contains 15 residues. Per the germline V gene, CDR1 is SSHAT and CDR2 is FNYEAQ (reference sequence). In nucleotides, the CDR3 is TGTGCTAGCAGCCCAGGGACAGCTTTACATTCACCCCTCCACTTT. As protein: CASSPGTALHSPLHF.

This clonotype showed up many times. The chain employs TRBV7-9 and TRBJ2-5; D is ambiguous. The CDR3 extends over 12 amino acids. From germline, CDR1 is SEHNR and CDR2 FQNEAQ (reference sequence). V was clipped by 4 bases and J by 5 bases, with 8 bases between them. CDR3: CASSWTPETQYF. DNA for the CDR3: TGTGCCAGCAGCTGGACCCCGGAGACCCAGTACTTC.

The chain carries TRBV14 and TRBJ1-4; D perhaps matches TRBD1 (6 bases). Trimming removed 11 bases at V and 4 bases at J, with 14 bases between. This CDR3 spans 13 amino acids. Germline V gene lookup returns CDR1 SGHDN and CDR2 FVKESK. The CDR3, as DNA: TGTGCCTGGTCCCGGGACATTAATGAAAAACTGTTTTTT. Residues: CAWSRDINEKLFF.

This clonotype was seen at least ten times. The chain combines TRBV6-5 with TRBJ2-7; D is possibly TRBD2 (6 bases). This CDR3 region has 15 residues. V was trimmed by 7 bases and J by 9 bases, leaving 25 bases between them. The germline V gene has CDR1 MNHEY and CDR2 SVGAGI. CDR3 residues: CASTSAQRARFGQYF. The CDR3 nucleotides are TGTGCCAGCACCTCCGCCCAGCGGGCCAGATTTGGGCAGTACTTC.

The gene calls are TRBV2 and TRBJ1-6, with 7 bases matching TRBD1. Trimming removed 11 bases from V and 7 bases from J; junction bases left unmatched: 17. The CDR3 runs 16 residues. Germline V gene lookup returns CDR1 SNHLY and CDR2 FYNNEI. CDR3 sequence reads: CAGMMRTGSSNSPLHF. The CDR3 DNA sequence: TGTGCCGGGATGATGAGGACAGGAAGTTCAAATTCACCCCTCCACTTT. Variable domain in full (rest from reference TRBV2 and TRBJ1-6): EPEVTQTPSHQVTQMGQEVILRCVPISNHLYFYWYRQILGQKVEFLVSFYNNEISEKSEIFDDQFSVERPDGSNFTLKIRSTKLEDSAMYFCAGMMRTGSSNSPLHFGNGTRLTVT.

The sample holds many counts of this clonotype. The V and J genes are TRBV10-3 and TRBJ1-1; D might be TRBD1 (5 bases). Germline assignment: CDR1 ENHRY and CDR2 SYGVKD. This CDR3 has 13 amino acids. Trimming removed 8 bases from V and 3 bases from J, with 13 bases in between. The DNA for the CDR3 is TGTGCCATCGTCACAGGACGAGACACTGAAGCTTTCTTT. The encoded protein is CAIVTGRDTEAFF.

To note about this clonotype: This may be a read error, as it is one base from a much larger clone. Likely a read error: the CDR3 ends without its conserved phenylalanine or tryptophan. The V gene is TRBV5-4, the J gene TRBJ1-6; 7 positions match TRBD1. Germline CDR1 SGHNT, CDR2 YYREEE (reference sequence). Germline trimming cut 1 base from V and 11 bases from J; bases unmatched to any gene: 3. The CDR3 loop spans 13 amino acids. The chain's CDR3 is CASSLPGGPPLHS. The CDR3 DNA follows: TGTGCCAGCAGCTTGCCAGGGGGTCCACCCCTCCACTCT.

Ten or more counts support this clonotype. This sequence joins TRBV29-1 and TRBJ2-6; D not resolved. V was pared by 3 bases and J by 0 bases, with 6 bases between. The CDR3 loop spans 14 amino acids. Germline V gene sequence: CDR1 SQVTM, CDR2 ANQGSEA. This chain's CDR3 is CSVESGSGANVLTF. As DNA, the CDR3 is TGCAGCGTTGAGTCCGGCTCTGGGGCCAACGTCCTGACTTTC.

The V gene is TRBV6-5, the J gene TRBJ1-2; D call uncertain. V gave up 7 bases and J gave up 4 bases, with 13 bases separating them. CDR1 and CDR2 (germline): MNHEY, SVGAGI. The CDR3 runs to 13 residues. Here the CDR3 reads CASIEEEFYGYTF. In DNA form, the CDR3 reads TGTGCCAGCATCGAAGAGGAGTTCTATGGCTACACCTTC.

A remark on this clonotype: This clone may be a read error of a much larger clone one base away. This CDR3 fails to terminate in the conserved phenylalanine or tryptophan, so it likely reflects a read error. The chain links TRBV14 to TRBJ1-6; D might be TRBD1 (6 bases). From germline, CDR1 is SGHDN and CDR2 FVKESK. The V end was cut by 3 bases, the J end by 8 bases, with 14 bases between. The CDR3 loop spans 15 amino acids. The CDR3 sequence: CASSHGKGVDSPLHS. The CDR3 DNA reads TGTGCCAGCAGCCACGGAAAGGGGGTAGATTCACCCCTCCACTCT.

As DNA, the CDR3 is TGCGCCAGCAGCTTGGCCGTTCAGGTCGGGGAGACCCAGTACTTC. This translates into CASSLAVQVGETQYF. The genes are TRBV5-1 and TRBJ2-5; D gene uncertain. V lost 0 bases to trimming and J lost 5 bases, with 14 bases between them. Germline loops: CDR1 SGHRS, CDR2 YFSETQ. This CDR3 region has 15 residues. Combining the CDR3 with reference TRBV5-1 and TRBJ2-5 gives the whole variable domain KAGVTQTPRYLIKTRGQQVTLSCSPISGHRSVSWYQQTPGQGLQFLFEYFSETQRNKGNFPGRFSGRQFSNSRSEMNVSTLELGDSALYLCASSLAVQVGETQYFGPGTRLLVL.

The chain combines TRBV12-3 or TRBV12-4 with TRBJ2-2; D possibly uses TRBD1 or TRBD2 (5 bases each). This CDR3 region has 12 residues. Trimming removed 6 bases from V and 6 bases from J, with 8 bases in between. CDR3 sequence: CASRGVAGELFF. The CDR3 DNA follows: TGTGCCAGCAGGGGGGTTGCCGGGGAGCTGTTTTTT.